Presented here are 30 T cell receptor beta chains from one specimen sequenced in a study of radiotherapy plus CTLA-4 blockade in lung cancer. The table came from immunoSEQ multiplex PCR; TCRdb's copy has only in-frame clones and leaves some out. The sample lists some 49,000 clones; about 85% were seen once. The sequenced sample was peripheral blood, obtained from a patient treated with radiotherapy plus ipilimumab. All receptors derive from a human donor with non-small cell lung cancer whose response to radiotherapy plus ipilimumab could not be evaluated.

The V call is TRBV30, the J call TRBJ1-5, with a weak D call TRBD1 (6 bases). V lost 4 bases and J 3 bases, leaving 19 bases between the germline ends. This CDR3 comprises 16 residues. Looked up from germline, CDR1 is GTSNPN and CDR2 is SVGIG (reference sequence). The CDR3 reads CAWKSPGTIANQPQHF. The CDR3 nucleotides read TGTGCCTGGAAAAGCCCCGGGACAATTGCCAATCAGCCCCAGCATTTT.

This clone was observed a few times. The J gene is TRBJ1-1, the V gene TRBV7-3; unclear D gene. Trimming removed 5 bases at V and 4 bases at J, with 11 bases between. The CDR3 length is 13 residues. The germline gives CDR1 SGHTA, CDR2 FQGTGA. CDR3 sequence (DNA): TGTGCCAGCAGCGAAGCCCCGGGCACTGAAGCTTTCTTT. Its protein is CASSEAPGTEAFF.

The gene calls are TRBV5-1 and TRBJ2-7; tentatively, D is TRBD2 (6 bases). V lost 4 bases, J lost 3 bases, and 17 bases lay in between. The germline V gene encodes CDR1 SGHRS and CDR2 YFSETQ. The CDR3 length is 15 residues. CDR3: CASSPGAMRDYEQYF. CDR3 bases: TGCGCCAGCAGCCCTGGGGCTATGCGGGACTACGAGCAGTACTTC.

The chain uses TRBV6-1 and TRBJ1-2; perhaps TRBD1 as D (5 bases). Germline V gene lookup returns CDR1 MNHNS and CDR2 SASEGT. With 1 base removed from V and 8 bases from J, the gap between germline ends came to 14 bases. CDR3 size: 14 residues. The CDR3 sequence: CASSEVVGARGYTF. CDR3 DNA sequence: TGTGCCAGCAGTGAAGTCGTTGGGGCGAGAGGCTACACCTTC.

In this sample, this clone turned up once. This chain uses TRBV15 with TRBJ2-3; D possibly corresponds to TRBD2 (5 bases). The ends were cut back, 4 bases at V and 0 bases at J, with 17 bases in the middle. CDR1 is LNHNV, CDR2 YYDKDF, per germline (reference sequence). The CDR3 is made up of 17 amino acids. In DNA, the CDR3 is TGTGCCACCAGCACCCCGCGGCGTGGAGGTAGCACAGATACGCAGTATTTT. It yields the protein CATSTPRRGGSTDTQYF.

V usage is TRBV28 and J usage is TRBJ1-4; TRBD1 might be the D (6 bases). V lost 2 bases to trimming and J lost 3 bases, with 19 bases between them. The CDR3 runs to 18 residues. Per germline, CDR1 MDHEN and CDR2 SYDVKM. The CDR3 DNA follows: TGTGCCAGCAGTTTAGGGCCGGGGGGGGCTAGGTCTAATGAAAAACTGTTTTTT. It is translated as CASSLGPGGARSNEKLFF.

V and J are TRBV28 and TRBJ1-1; 8 bases fit TRBD1. Trimming at V came to 4 bases and at J to 4 bases, leaving 8 bases not matched to a gene. The CDR3 contains 15 residues. In germline, CDR1 is MDHEN, CDR2 SYDVKM. CDR3 DNA: TGTGCCAGCAGTTATCCAGGGGGCCTGGGCACTGAAGCTTTCTTT. Translated: CASSYPGGLGTEAFF.

This sequence joins TRBV27 and TRBJ2-3, with a possible D match to TRBD2 (7 bases). Trimming pared 6 bases from V and 3 bases from J, leaving 10 bases between. CDR1 is MNHEY, CDR2 SMNVEV, per germline (reference sequence). This CDR3 is 13 amino acids long. The DNA for the CDR3 is TGTGCCAGCAGGGGGGGGGCGACAGATACGCAGTATTTT. Translated, it gives CASRGGATDTQYF.

This clone showed up just a few times. The gene calls are TRBV12-5 and TRBJ1-1, with 9 bases fitting TRBD1. V lost 1 base and J lost 0; bases outside the gene matches: 0. CDR1 and CDR2 (germline): LGHNT, FRNRAP. The CDR3 length is 15 residues. The CDR3 region has the DNA TGTGCTAGTGGTTTGGGGACAGGGGTGAACACTGAAGCTTTCTTT. Amino acid sequence: CASGLGTGVNTEAFF.

The V gene is TRBV30, the J gene TRBJ1-6; D is possibly TRBD1 (6 bases). V lost 2 bases and J 9 bases, leaving 14 bases between the germline ends. This CDR3 has 14 residues. Looked up from germline, CDR1 is GTSNPN and CDR2 is SVGIG (reference sequence). CDR3 in amino acids: CAWSPGQRGSPLHF. The CDR3, as DNA: TGTGCCTGGAGTCCCGGACAGCGGGGTTCACCCCTCCACTTT.

The V call is TRBV10-3, the J call TRBJ2-1, with 10 bases that match TRBD1. The J segment lost 3 bases and the V segment lost 3 bases, leaving 2 bases of the junction unmatched. The CDR3 has 15 residues. In germline, CDR1 is ENHRY, CDR2 SYGVKD. CDR3 coding DNA: TGTGCCATCAGTGAACGGGACAGGGGCTACAATGAGCAGTTCTTC. Its protein is CAISERDRGYNEQFF.

J is TRBJ2-1 and V is TRBV7-2; 11 bases agree with TRBD2. The V gene's germline CDR1 is SGHTA and CDR2 FQGNSA. The CDR3 runs to 16 residues. After removal of 1 base from V and 7 bases from J, the junction contained 6 bases not matched to a gene. The CDR3 DNA sequence: TGTGCCAGCAGCTTAGACGGCCTAGCGGGAGGAAATGAGCAGTTCTTC. The encoded protein is CASSLDGLAGGNEQFF. The full variable domain, rest sourced from reference TRBV7-2 and TRBJ2-1, is GAGVSQSPSNKVTEKGKDVELRCDPISGHTALYWYRQSLGQGLEFLIYFQGNSAPDKSGLPSDRFSAERTGGSVSTLTIQRTQQEDSAVYLCASSLDGLAGGNEQFFGPGTRLTVL.

The rearrangement uses TRBV4-2 and TRBJ1-3; TRBD1 might be the D (6 bases). Germline CDR1 is LGHNA and CDR2 is YNFKEQ. The CDR3 has 18 residues. V dropped 1 base and J dropped 0 bases, with 16 bases sitting between them. The CDR3 bases are TGTGCCAGCAGCCAAGTCACACTGGACAGACCCTCTGGAAACACCATATATTTT. It codes for CASSQVTLDRPSGNTIYF.

The chain uses TRBV11-1 and TRBJ1-3; 7 nucleotides match TRBD1. The CDR3 runs to 14 residues. V was clipped by 4 bases and J by 3 bases; unmatched bases: 3. CDR1 and CDR2 from the germline V gene are SGHAT and FQDESV (reference sequence). For the CDR3, the DNA is TGTGCCAGCAGCTCCAGGGGGATTGGAAACACCATATATTTT. As protein: CASSSRGIGNTIYF.

The chain combines TRBV7-9 with TRBJ2-2; 11 nucleotides line up with TRBD1. CDR3 length equals 18 residues. The germline V gene encodes CDR1 SEHNR and CDR2 FQNEAQ (reference sequence). Trimming cost V 7 bases and J 3 bases; bases outside gene matches: 13. CDR3: CASIIPKDRGPYTGELFF. The CDR3 DNA reads TGTGCCAGCATTATCCCTAAGGACAGGGGGCCTTACACCGGGGAGCTGTTTTTT.

This clone was observed a few times. V usage is TRBV7-3 and J usage is TRBJ2-1; the D is unclear. The germline V gene encodes CDR1 SGHTA and CDR2 FQGTGA. V was clipped by 4 bases and J by 14 bases, with 18 bases between them. The CDR3 has 13 residues. The CDR3 loop is CASSSPDRRVKFF. The CDR3 coding sequence is TGTGCCAGCAGCTCCCCTGACCGTCGGGTAAAGTTCTTC.

V usage is TRBV30 and J usage is TRBJ2-5; TRBD2 aligns across 10 bases. Germline CDR1 GTSNPN, CDR2 SVGIG (reference sequence). Trimming removed 2 bases from V and 2 bases from J; junction bases left unmatched: 11. The CDR3 covers 17 residues. The chain's CDR3 is CAWSSSRTSGAQETQYF. CDR3 sequence (DNA): TGTGCCTGGAGTTCCTCCCGGACTAGCGGAGCTCAAGAGACCCAGTACTTC.

This clone has only a few counts. This CDR3 is CASSRGDNANYGYTF. The CDR3 DNA sequence: TGTGCCAGCAGCCGTGGGGACAACGCTAACTATGGCTACACCTTC. The chain joins TRBV6-6 to TRBJ1-2; tentatively, D is TRBD1 (6 bases). Trimming removed 6 bases from V and 0 bases from J, with 14 bases in between. This CDR3 spans 15 amino acids. Germline CDR1 reads MNHNY; CDR2 reads SVGAGI (reference sequence).

The chain joins TRBV28 to TRBJ1-2, with 8 bases identical to TRBD1. The CDR3 is 16 amino acids. The ends lost 6 bases at V and 3 bases at J; junction bases unmatched: 12. Germline CDR1 and CDR2: MDHEN and SYDVKM. This CDR3 is CASRKISGQEDYGYTF. The CDR3 bases are TGTGCCAGCAGAAAAATTTCGGGACAGGAGGACTATGGCTACACCTTC.

The CDR3: CASSPRGPSGNTIYF. Here the CDR3 DNA reads TGTGCCAGCAGTCCAAGGGGTCCCTCTGGAAACACCATATATTTT. The V and J genes are TRBV7-3 and TRBJ1-3; D might be TRBD1 (5 bases). Germline V lookup: CDR1 SGHTA, CDR2 FQGTGA. V was cut by 6 bases and J by 0 bases, with 12 bases left in between. This CDR3 has 15 amino acids.

V gene TRBV9 combines with J gene TRBJ2-5; TRBD1 is a possible D gene (5 bases). The J call may be faulty, since TRBJ2-7 better matches the DNA end. The CDR3 length is 14 residues. Germline V gene sequence: CDR1 SGDLS, CDR2 YYNGEE. The CDR3 is CASSVGWGTYEQYF. CDR3 DNA sequence: TGTGCCAGCAGCGTAGGGTGGGGCACCTACGAGCAGTACTTC.

The J gene is TRBJ1-6, the V gene TRBV27; tentatively, D is TRBD1 (5 bases). V was cut by 7 bases and J by 4 bases, with 14 bases left in between. This CDR3 has 15 amino acids. Germline CDR1 reads MNHEY; CDR2 reads SMNVEV (reference sequence). CDR3 protein: CASNEEGWYNSPLHF. CDR3 DNA sequence: TGTGCCAGCAACGAGGAGGGGTGGTATAATTCACCCCTCCACTTT.

The chain employs TRBV6-5 and TRBJ1-1; 7 bases fit TRBD1. The CDR3 consists of 15 residues. Germline V gives CDR1 MNHEY, CDR2 SVGAGI. The ends lost 7 bases at V and 1 base at J; junction bases unmatched: 9. The chain's CDR3 is CASTEGAAKNTEAFF. The CDR3 DNA follows: TGTGCCAGCACGGAGGGGGCGGCTAAGAACACTGAAGCTTTCTTT.

The J gene is TRBJ2-7, the V gene TRBV6-1; unclear D gene. Germline assignment: CDR1 MNHNS and CDR2 SASEGT. CDR3 length equals 12 residues. The V end was cut by 6 bases, the J end by 2 bases, with 8 bases between. The CDR3 nucleotides are TGTGCCAGCAGCGCCAGGACCTACGAGCAGTACTTC. It encodes CASSARTYEQYF.

The chain recombines TRBV7-3 with TRBJ2-5; 7 positions match TRBD1. Germline lookup yields CDR1 SGHTA and CDR2 FQGTGA. The V segment lost 4 bases and the J segment 4 bases; nucleotides outside the gene matches: 9. There are 15 residues in the CDR3. The DNA of the CDR3 is TGTGCCAGCAGCTCCTCACCAGGGACAGCAGAGACCCAGTACTTC. This sequence encodes CASSSSPGTAETQYF. Complete variable domain (other parts from reference TRBV7-3 and TRBJ2-5): GAGVSQTPSNKVTEKGKYVELRCDPISGHTALYWYRQSLGQGPEFLIYFQGTGAADDSGLPNDRFFAVRPEGSVSTLKIQRTERGDSAVYLCASSSSPGTAETQYFGPGTRLLVL.

This clone appeared once. The chain carries TRBV7-9 and TRBJ2-3; tentative D call: TRBD2 (6 bases). The V end was cut by 5 bases, the J end by 2 bases, with 17 bases between. There are 16 residues in the CDR3. Germline-derived CDR1 and CDR2 are SEHNR and FQNEAQ (reference sequence). The CDR3 nucleotides are TGTGCCAGCAGCCCCCCGGCTAGCGCCTTCACAGATACGCAGTATTTT. This translates into CASSPPASAFTDTQYF.

This clone occurred once. This rearrangement joins TRBV5-1 to TRBJ2-7; 11 bases match TRBD1. V shed 4 bases and J 3 bases; nucleotides not matched to a gene: 6. Germline CDR1 and CDR2: SGHRS and YFSETQ. CDR3 length: 15 amino acids. The CDR3 loop reads CASSLGTGGIYEQYF. The CDR3 DNA follows: TGCGCCAGCAGCCTTGGGACAGGGGGTATCTACGAGCAGTACTTC.

This rearrangement joins TRBV7-2 to TRBJ2-7; TRBD2 matches 7 bases. V lost 5 bases to trimming and J lost 5 bases; unmatched junction nucleotides: 6. This CDR3 comprises 13 residues. Germline CDR1 is SGHTA and CDR2 is FQGNSA. The CDR3 reads CASSVVGGDEQYF. As DNA, the CDR3 is TGTGCCAGCAGCGTAGTGGGGGGGGACGAGCAGTACTTC.

V is TRBV4-2 and J is TRBJ2-2, with D possibly TRBD2 on 5 matching bases. The CDR3 extends over 14 amino acids. V lost 0 bases and J 5 bases, leaving 7 bases between the germline ends. From germline, CDR1 is LGHNA and CDR2 YNFKEQ. CDR3 coding DNA: TGTGCCAGCAGCCAAGATGAGGGTACCGGGGAGCTGTTTTTT. Its translation is CASSQDEGTGELFF.

V and J are TRBV6-5 and TRBJ1-2; D ambiguous. Trimming left V 4 bases short and J 0 bases short, with 15 bases between. The germline CDR1 and CDR2 sequences are MNHEY and SVGAGI. This CDR3 has 16 amino acids. The CDR3 DNA is TGTGCCAGCAGTTTTAAGCCCCGTCTTACTAACTATGGCTACACCTTC. It codes for CASSFKPRLTNYGYTF.